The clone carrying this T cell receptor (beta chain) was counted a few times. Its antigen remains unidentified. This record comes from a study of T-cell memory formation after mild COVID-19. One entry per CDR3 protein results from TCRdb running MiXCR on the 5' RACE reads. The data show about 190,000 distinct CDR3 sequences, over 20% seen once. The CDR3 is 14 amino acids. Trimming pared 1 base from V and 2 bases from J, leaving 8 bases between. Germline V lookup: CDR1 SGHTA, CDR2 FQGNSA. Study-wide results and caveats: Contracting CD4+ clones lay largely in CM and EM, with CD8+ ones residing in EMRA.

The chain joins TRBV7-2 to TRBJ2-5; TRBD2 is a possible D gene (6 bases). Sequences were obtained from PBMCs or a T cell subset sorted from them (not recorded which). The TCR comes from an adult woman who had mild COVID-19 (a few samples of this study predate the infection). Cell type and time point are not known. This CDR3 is CASSLGAGQETQYF. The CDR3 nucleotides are TGTGCCAGCAGCTTAGGTGCGGGGCAAGAGACCCAGTACTTC.